The 17 T cell receptor beta chains in this list originate from one sample, sequenced in a study of blood T cell repertoires in COVID-19. Repertoires were generated with immunoSEQ multiplex PCR, while TCRdb's copy carries only in-frame clones and drops some. The top ten hold over 9.5% of the sample, which has approximately 440,000 clones, about 91% seen once. The material sequenced was peripheral blood. These receptors came from a woman aged 50 to 60 with COVID-19, enrolled during active disease.

This chain joins TRBV29-1 and TRBJ2-5; tentative D call: TRBD2 (6 bases). This CDR3 is built from 13 residues. Germline assignment: CDR1 SQVTM and CDR2 ANQGSEA. V was pared by 5 bases and J by 2 bases, with 12 bases between. As DNA, the CDR3 is TGCAGCGTTCGGAGGGAAGGACAAGAGACCCAGTACTTC. Encoded protein: CSVRREGQETQYF.

A single count supports this clone. The same CDR3 arises from other DNA sequences in this sample as well. The rearrangement links TRBV5-1 to TRBJ1-6, with D possibly TRBD1 on 5 matching bases. The CDR3 spans 14 residues. Germline V gives CDR1 SGHRS, CDR2 YFSETQ. V lost 2 bases and J 5 bases, leaving 8 bases between the germline ends. CDR3 coding DNA: TGCGCCAGCAGCTTAGGAGGGGATAATTCACCCCTCCACTTT. It specifies CASSLGGDNSPLHF.

CDR3 residues: CASSPTSGQGYEQYF. The CDR3 region has the DNA TGTGCCAGCAGCCCAACCTCGGGACAGGGGTACGAGCAGTACTTC. J is TRBJ2-7 and V is TRBV7-2; 10 nucleotides match TRBD1. V gave up 5 bases and J gave up 4 bases; unmatched junction bases: 8. CDR1 and CDR2 (germline): SGHTA, FQGNSA. The CDR3 contains 15 residues. Variable domain in full (rest from reference TRBV7-2 and TRBJ2-7): GAGVSQSPSNKVTEKGKDVELRCDPISGHTALYWYRQSLGQGLEFLIYFQGNSAPDKSGLPSDRFSAERTGGSVSTLTIQRTQQEDSAVYLCASSPTSGQGYEQYFGPGTRLTVT.

In its sample, this clone was seen once. The chain couples TRBV19 to TRBJ2-2, with D maybe TRBD1 (5 bases). This CDR3 spans 16 amino acids. Germline V gives CDR1 LNHDA, CDR2 SQIVND (reference sequence). Trimming removed 7 bases at V and 4 bases at J, with 19 bases between. This chain's CDR3 is CASNNLETGVTGELFF. The CDR3 DNA is TGTGCCAGTAATAATCTAGAAACAGGAGTCACCGGGGAGCTGTTTTTT.

J is TRBJ2-3 and V is TRBV18; 7 bases line up with TRBD1. The CDR3 runs to 15 residues. Germline CDR1 reads KGHSH; CDR2 reads LQKENI. The trim removed 4 bases at V and 2 bases at J, leaving 6 bases unmatched. As DNA, the CDR3 is TGTGCCAGCTCACAGGGGGCAGGGAACACAGATACGCAGTATTTT. Its protein product is CASSQGAGNTDTQYF.

The chain uses TRBV2 and TRBJ1-1; perhaps TRBD1 as D (5 bases). The germline CDR1 and CDR2 sequences are SNHLY and FYNNEI. V lost 2 bases and J 5 bases, leaving 9 bases between the germline ends. The CDR3 covers 13 residues. The CDR3 DNA reads TGTGCCAGCAGTGAACTCGGGGGGACTGAAGCTTTCTTT. The encoded protein is CASSELGGTEAFF. The variable domain in full, with the rest retrieved from reference TRBV2 and TRBJ1-1, is EPEVTQTPSHQVTQMGQEVILRCVPISNHLYFYWYRQILGQKVEFLVSFYNNEISEKSEIFDDQFSVERPDGSNFTLKIRSTKLEDSAMYFCASSELGGTEAFFGQGTRLTVV.

The V call is TRBV10-3, the J call TRBJ2-7; tentatively, D is TRBD2 (5 bases). Germline assignment: CDR1 ENHRY and CDR2 SYGVKD. CDR3 length equals 14 residues. Deletions cut 2 bases from V and 3 bases from J, with 11 bases between. The CDR3 DNA sequence: TGTGCCATCAGTGAGGGACTGGCGGTCTACGAGCAGTACTTC. It translates to CAISEGLAVYEQYF.

The chain links TRBV27 to TRBJ1-1, with D unclear. Germline CDR1 reads MNHEY; CDR2 reads SMNVEV (reference sequence). The CDR3 extends over 14 amino acids. V was shortened by 6 bases and J by 1 base, with 12 bases between the two germline ends. CDR3 in DNA: TGTGCCAGCAGGATCTCACGGTCGAACACTGAAGCTTTCTTT. Protein sequence: CASRISRSNTEAFF.

V usage is TRBV5-1 and J usage is TRBJ1-1, with 10 bases matching TRBD1. The CDR3 is 17 residues long. With V trimmed by 4 bases and J by 1 base, 10 bases remained unmatched. CDR1 and CDR2 (germline): SGHRS, YFSETQ. The CDR3 sequence is CASSLRDRGWGNTEAFF. CDR3 bases: TGCGCCAGCAGCCTCCGGGACAGGGGTTGGGGGAACACTGAAGCTTTCTTT.

This chain joins TRBV19 and TRBJ2-3, with 10 nucleotides matching TRBD2. J gave up 2 bases and V 4 bases, and 6 bases lay outside the gene matches. This CDR3 has 16 amino acids. Germline CDR1 and CDR2: LNHDA and SQIVND (reference sequence). The CDR3 sequence: CASSNIAGGNTDTQYF. The CDR3 DNA reads as TGTGCCAGTAGTAATATAGCGGGGGGAAACACAGATACGCAGTATTTT.

This clone was counted a single time. This rearrangement joins TRBV10-2 to TRBJ1-2; TRBD1 matches at 7 bases. The CDR3 totals 12 residues. Germline lookup yields CDR1 WSHSY and CDR2 SAAADI. The V and J ends lost 6 bases and 5 bases, in that order; junction bases with no gene match: 3. The chain's CDR3 is CASRPGGYGYTF. The CDR3 DNA sequence: TGCGCCAGCAGACCAGGGGGATATGGCTACACCTTC.

The chain employs TRBV27 and TRBJ1-5; D may be TRBD1 (6 bases). Germline V lookup: CDR1 MNHEY, CDR2 SMNVEV (reference sequence). Trimming cost V 3 bases and J 3 bases, with 12 bases left between them. CDR3 size: 15 residues. The CDR3 DNA follows: TGTGCCAGCAGTTTCATCGCAGGGGTCAATCAGCCCCAGCATTTT. Its protein is CASSFIAGVNQPQHF.

This chain links TRBV6-5 with TRBJ2-7, with a weak D call TRBD1 (6 bases). Trimming stripped 6 bases from V and 0 bases from J, with 12 bases between. The CDR3 covers 14 residues. Looked up from germline, CDR1 is MNHEY and CDR2 is SVGAGI. CDR3 DNA sequence: TGTGCCAGCAGCGACAGGACCTTCTCCTACGAGCAGTACTTC. It encodes CASSDRTFSYEQYF.

The V call is TRBV5-4, the J call TRBJ2-7, with 13 bases that match TRBD2. CDR3 length equals 14 residues. Germline-derived CDR1 and CDR2 are SGHNT and YYREEE (reference sequence). V was clipped by 0 bases and J by 9 bases; unmatched bases: 3. CDR3 nucleotide sequence: TGTGCCAGCAGCTTGGGACTAGCGGGGGGCTGGCAGTACTTC. This encodes CASSLGLAGGWQYF.

This clone was recorded only once. The chain carries TRBV10-3 and TRBJ1-3, with a possible D match to TRBD1 (5 bases). The CDR3 has 14 amino acids. Germline V gene sequence: CDR1 ENHRY, CDR2 SYGVKD. V gave up 7 bases and J gave up 1 base, with 11 bases separating them. This CDR3 reads CAINTGESGNTIYF. In DNA form, the CDR3 reads TGTGCCATCAACACAGGCGAATCTGGAAACACCATATATTTT.

V usage is TRBV7-9 and J usage is TRBJ2-6; 7 bases line up with TRBD1. The CDR3 loop spans 15 amino acids. Per the germline V gene, CDR1 is SEHNR and CDR2 is FQNEAQ (reference sequence). With V trimmed by 4 bases and J by 2 bases, 2 bases remained unmatched. In DNA form, the CDR3 reads TGTGCCAGCAGCTCCGACAGGGCTGGGGCCAACGTCCTGACTTTC. Amino acid sequence: CASSSDRAGANVLTF.

V is TRBV5-1 and J is TRBJ1-1; TRBD1 might be the D (6 bases). From germline, CDR1 is SGHRS and CDR2 YFSETQ. The length of the CDR3 is 17 residues. The V gene lost 0 bases and the J gene lost 2 bases, with 17 bases spanning the gap. Here the CDR3 DNA reads TGCGCCAGCAGCTTGGCCTTCGCTAGGGGGGGCAACACTGAAGCTTTCTTT. It translates to CASSLAFARGGNTEAFF.